These 26 T cell receptor beta chains share one sample of origin, sequenced in a study of spatial heterogeneity in lung cancer. Study-level findings and limits: Tumors with more nonsynonymous mutations had more expanded intratumoral alpha and beta TCRs.

Their specific antigens are unknown. TCRdb processed the 5' RACE reads anew with MiXCR; each CDR3 protein has one entry. The profile covers about 22,000 distinct CDR3 sequences, with approximately 2.8% appearing a single time and 7.7% taken by the ten largest. Indicated time point: sample taken at primary tumor resection. Specimen: lung tumor tissue, collected at surgery. These receptors all stem from a male donor with early-stage non-small cell lung cancer.

This clonotype was seen at least ten times. This rearrangement joins TRBV5-4 to TRBJ1-2; D is ambiguous. The CDR3 runs to 15 residues. Trimming removed 2 bases from V and 8 bases from J, with 19 bases in between. Looked up from germline, CDR1 is SGHNT and CDR2 is YYREEE (reference sequence). The CDR3 here is CASSFENIEAEGYTF. DNA for the CDR3: TGTGCCAGCAGCTTTGAGAACATTGAGGCTGAGGGCTACACCTTC.

The table lists this clonotype with many counts. The CDR3 DNA is TGTGCCAGCAGCCAAGAGGACCCCGGAGGGCCAGAGACCCAGTACTTC. As protein: CASSQEDPGGPETQYF. The chain employs TRBV3-1 and TRBJ2-5; tentatively, D is TRBD2 (6 bases). V shed 0 bases and J shed 4 bases, with 15 bases lying between them. The germline gives CDR1 LGHDT, CDR2 YNNKEL (reference sequence). CDR3 length: 16 residues.

This clonotype showed up many times. The chain joins TRBV27 to TRBJ1-1; D is uncertain. Germline V gene sequence: CDR1 MNHEY, CDR2 SMNVEV (reference sequence). The CDR3 totals 13 residues. V was shortened by 5 bases and J by 8 bases, with 15 bases between the two germline ends. The CDR3 loop reads CASSMGWELEAFF. CDR3 DNA: TGTGCCAGCAGTATGGGGTGGGAGCTGGAAGCTTTCTTT.

This clonotype was seen ten or more times. The V and J genes are TRBV5-1 and TRBJ2-5; 7 nucleotides align to TRBD2. Germline CDR1 SGHRS, CDR2 YFSETQ. The trim removed 6 bases at V and 2 bases at J, leaving 13 bases unmatched. The CDR3 totals 16 residues. CDR3 protein: CASKKGGSVGQETQYF. In DNA form, the CDR3 reads TGCGCCAGCAAGAAGGGCGGGAGCGTAGGACAAGAGACCCAGTACTTC.

This clonotype has at least ten counts. The rearrangement joins TRBV5-1 to TRBJ2-2, with D possibly TRBD2 on 6 matching bases. The CDR3 totals 14 residues. Germline values: CDR1 SGHRS, CDR2 YFSETQ. Trimming removed 10 bases at V and 3 bases at J, with 16 bases between. CDR3 nucleotide sequence: TGCGCCGGAAAAGTATTAGCGGACACCGGGGAGCTGTTTTTT. Translation: CAGKVLADTGELFF.

This clonotype was seen ten or more times. The chain couples TRBV5-1 to TRBJ2-2; the D gene could be TRBD1 or TRBD2 (5 bases each). Germline CDR1 reads SGHRS; CDR2 reads YFSETQ. V shed 1 base and J shed 6 bases, with 10 bases lying between them. CDR3 size: 14 residues. This CDR3 is CASSLIGTAGELFF. The CDR3 DNA reads TGCGCCAGCAGCTTGATCGGGACCGCCGGGGAGCTGTTTTTT.

This clonotype appeared many times. This chain links TRBV7-9 with TRBJ2-3; the D is unclear. The V end was cut by 5 bases, the J end by 4 bases, with 10 bases between. The CDR3 runs to 13 residues. CDR1 and CDR2 from the germline V gene are SEHNR and FQNEAQ (reference sequence). The chain's CDR3 is CASSRTEADTQYF. CDR3 DNA: TGTGCCAGCAGCCGAACAGAGGCAGATACGCAGTATTTT.

This clonotype was observed at least ten times. V is TRBV6-6 and J is TRBJ1-1; possible D gene TRBD1, 6 bases. The germline CDR1 and CDR2 sequences are MNHNY and SVGAGI (reference sequence). V was clipped by 2 bases and J by 1 base, with 17 bases between them. CDR3 length equals 17 residues. The CDR3 sequence is CASSYGWGAKGNTEAFF. The DNA of the CDR3 is TGTGCCAGCAGTTACGGTTGGGGGGCTAAGGGGAACACTGAAGCTTTCTTT.

This clonotype appeared many times. The gene calls are TRBV7-9 and TRBJ1-3; D might be TRBD1 (5 bases). The V gene lost 1 base and the J gene lost 2 bases, with 12 bases spanning the gap. This CDR3 has 16 residues. Germline V gene data show CDR1 as SEHNR and CDR2 as FQNEAQ (reference sequence). In DNA, the CDR3 is TGTGCCAGCAGCTTAGGGCAGGGAGTCGCTGGAAACACCATATATTTT. Encoded protein: CASSLGQGVAGNTIYF.

This clonotype was picked up many times. CDR3 sequence reads: CASSAVDDTEAFF. Written as DNA, the CDR3 is TGTGCCAGCAGCGCTGTGGATGACACTGAAGCTTTCTTT. This chain connects TRBV5-4 to TRBJ1-1; D unresolved. The CDR3 is 13 residues long. CDR1 and CDR2 from the germline V gene are SGHNT and YYREEE (reference sequence). Trimming left V 4 bases short and J 3 bases short, with 10 bases between.

This clonotype appeared many times. The chain combines TRBV7-2 with TRBJ2-5; a possible D gene is TRBD2 (6 bases). Germline V lookup: CDR1 SGHTA, CDR2 FQGNSA. The CDR3 has 14 amino acids. With 0 bases removed from V and 5 bases from J, the gap between germline ends came to 10 bases. The CDR3 is CASSLAAGSETQYF. CDR3 coding DNA: TGTGCCAGCAGCTTAGCGGCCGGGAGTGAGACCCAGTACTTC. Based on the CDR3 plus reference TRBV7-2 and TRBJ2-5, the full variable domain is GAGVSQSPSNKVTEKGKDVELRCDPISGHTALYWYRQSLGQGLEFLIYFQGNSAPDKSGLPSDRFSAERTGGSVSTLTIQRTQQEDSAVYLCASSLAAGSETQYFGPGTRLLVL.

This clonotype was counted many times. V gene TRBV6-5 combines with J gene TRBJ1-1; maybe TRBD1 (5 bases). Trimming stripped 1 base from V and 1 base from J, with 10 bases between. There are 15 residues in the CDR3. Germline lookup yields CDR1 MNHEY and CDR2 SVGAGI. In nucleotides, the CDR3 is TGTGCCAGCAGTTACTTAGGGGTCGGGAACACTGAAGCTTTCTTT. The encoded protein is CASSYLGVGNTEAFF.

This clonotype was counted ten times or more. V and J are TRBV20-1 and TRBJ2-5; no firm D call. Germline CDR1 DFQATT, CDR2 SNEGSKA (reference sequence). The V and J ends lost 5 bases and 3 bases respectively, with 13 bases between them. This CDR3 is 13 amino acids long. The CDR3 spells CSAQRRLEETQYF. The CDR3 nucleotides are TGCAGTGCTCAGAGACGGTTGGAAGAGACCCAGTACTTC.

The table lists this clonotype with many counts. V usage is TRBV18 and J usage is TRBJ2-1; the match to TRBD2 covers 8 bases. The trim removed 6 bases at V and 10 bases at J, leaving 11 bases unmatched. CDR3 length equals 14 residues. Germline V gene lookup returns CDR1 KGHSH and CDR2 LQKENI. DNA for the CDR3: TGTGCCAGCTCCCAGTCGGGAGGGCCGGGGGAGCAGTTCTTC. Translated, it gives CASSQSGGPGEQFF. The whole variable domain, filled in from reference TRBV18 and TRBJ2-1, reads NAGVMQNPRHLVRRRGQEARLRCSPMKGHSHVYWYRQLPEEGLKFMVYLQKENIIDESGMPKERFSAEFPKEGPSILRIQQVVRGDSAAYFCASSQSGGPGEQFFGPGTRLTVL.

This clonotype has a count of ten or more. V is TRBV3-1 and J is TRBJ2-7, with D perhaps assigned TRBD1 or TRBD2 (5 bases each). Trimming took off 2 bases at V and 6 bases at J, with 11 bases between the two ends. The CDR3 is 13 residues long. Germline V gene sequence: CDR1 LGHDT, CDR2 YNNKEL (reference sequence). CDR3 sequence reads: CASSQRGPGEQYF. CDR3 bases: TGTGCCAGCAGCCAACGGGGACCTGGCGAGCAGTACTTC.

This clonotype was counted many times. The chain carries TRBV20-1 and TRBJ2-1; 8 bases are a match to TRBD2. Germline values: CDR1 DFQATT, CDR2 SNEGSKA (reference sequence). This CDR3 is built from 16 residues. V shed 0 bases, J shed 7 bases, and the junction held 11 bases outside the gene matches. CDR3 loop: CSARDQGAGVWNEQFF. DNA for the CDR3: TGCAGTGCTAGAGATCAAGGAGCGGGAGTGTGGAATGAGCAGTTCTTC.

This clonotype was observed many times. V usage is TRBV6-2 or TRBV6-3 and J usage is TRBJ1-2, with TRBD1 identical over 8 bases. The CDR3 is 13 amino acids. Per the germline V gene, CDR1 is MNHEY and CDR2 is SVGEGT. The junction had 6 bases not matched to a gene; V was cut back by 8 bases and J by 4 bases. The CDR3 bases are TGTGCCAGCGGATCAGGGGGCAGCTATGGCTACACCTTC. Translated, it gives CASGSGGSYGYTF.

This clonotype was recorded at least ten times. The chain links TRBV7-9 to TRBJ2-2; 13 positions match TRBD2. Germline V CDR1 and CDR2: SEHNR, FQNEAQ (reference sequence). This CDR3 is built from 16 residues. V trimming: 8 bases; J trimming: 6 bases; junction bases outside the gene matches: 9. CDR3: CASPGLAGDWAGELFF. The CDR3 DNA reads TGTGCCAGCCCCGGACTAGCGGGAGATTGGGCCGGGGAGCTGTTTTTT.

This clonotype was recorded at least ten times. CDR3 sequence reads: CASSQNREAYNEQFF. The CDR3 region has the DNA TGTGCCAGCAGCCAAAACAGGGAAGCCTACAATGAGCAGTTCTTC. V usage is TRBV2 and J usage is TRBJ2-1, with D perhaps matching TRBD1 (6 bases). V lost 6 bases and J 2 bases, leaving 14 bases between the germline ends. CDR3 size: 15 residues. The germline CDR1 and CDR2 sequences are SNHLY and FYNNEI. The full variable domain, rest sourced from reference TRBV2 and TRBJ2-1, is EPEVTQTPSHQVTQMGQEVILRCVPISNHLYFYWYRQILGQKVEFLVSFYNNEISEKSEIFDDQFSVERPDGSNFTLKIRSTKLEDSAMYFCASSQNREAYNEQFFGPGTRLTVL.

The sample holds many counts of this clonotype. The chain carries TRBV5-1 and TRBJ1-4; 10 nucleotides agree with TRBD1. V gave up 4 bases and J gave up 7 bases; unmatched junction bases: 10. Looked up from germline, CDR1 is SGHRS and CDR2 is YFSETQ. CDR3 length: 16 amino acids. CDR3 sequence reads: CASSPGQGRLPEKLFF. The DNA for the CDR3 is TGCGCCAGCAGCCCGGGACAGGGGAGGTTACCTGAAAAACTGTTTTTT.

J is TRBJ2-5 and V is TRBV5-1; 12 bases fit TRBD2. CDR3 size: 15 residues. V trimming: 4 bases; J trimming: 3 bases; junction bases outside the gene matches: 4. Germline lookup yields CDR1 SGHRS and CDR2 YFSETQ. The CDR3 loop is CASSIRLAGEETQYF. CDR3 in DNA: TGCGCCAGCAGCATCCGACTAGCGGGGGAAGAGACCCAGTACTTC.

The sample holds many counts of this clonotype. The chain links TRBV27 to TRBJ2-3, with 7 bases fitting TRBD1. Germline CDR1 and CDR2: MNHEY and SMNVEV (reference sequence). The CDR3 sequence is 15 residues long. Trimming cost V 8 bases and J 4 bases; bases outside gene matches: 12. The CDR3 DNA follows: TGTGCCAGCCGAGTACAGGGGCGAGGGCCAGATACGCAGTATTTT. It specifies CASRVQGRGPDTQYF.

There are many counts of this clonotype. The rearrangement joins TRBV7-9 to TRBJ2-5, with D perhaps given as TRBD1 or TRBD2 (6 bases each). The CDR3 has 15 residues. V shed 1 base and J shed 4 bases, with 13 bases lying between them. Per the germline V gene, CDR1 is SEHNR and CDR2 is FQNEAQ (reference sequence). CDR3 protein: CASSLGSGAGETQYF. In nucleotides, the CDR3 is TGTGCCAGCAGCTTAGGATCGGGGGCAGGAGAGACCCAGTACTTC. The variable domain in full, with the rest retrieved from reference TRBV7-9 and TRBJ2-5, is DTGVSQNPRHKITKRGQNVTFRCDPISEHNRLYWYRQTLGQGPEFLTYFQNEAQLEKSRLLSDRFSAERPKGSFSTLEIQRTEQGDSAMYLCASSLGSGAGETQYFGPGTRLLVL.

The chain uses TRBV5-4 and TRBJ2-1; no definite D call. Germline V CDR1 and CDR2: SGHNT, YYREEE (reference sequence). Trimming removed 0 bases at V and 7 bases at J, with 8 bases between. The CDR3 runs 13 residues. The CDR3 coding sequence is TGTGCCAGCAGCTTGGCATCTGAGAATGAGCAGTTCTTC. It yields the protein CASSLASENEQFF.

This clonotype was counted ten times or more. The V and J genes are TRBV5-1 and TRBJ2-7, with D perhaps assigned TRBD1 or TRBD2 (5 bases each). Trimming pared 4 bases from V and 6 bases from J, leaving 14 bases between. Germline V gene lookup returns CDR1 SGHRS and CDR2 YFSETQ. The CDR3 totals 13 residues. The CDR3 nucleotides read TGCGCCAGCAGCGGTTCGGGGCTCCTCGAGCAGTACTTC. Translated, it gives CASSGSGLLEQYF.

Many counts were recorded for this clonotype. The chain carries TRBV7-9 and TRBJ1-2; unclear D gene. The CDR3 consists of 14 residues. V gave up 3 bases and J gave up 4 bases, with 12 bases separating them. The germline V gene encodes CDR1 SEHNR and CDR2 FQNEAQ (reference sequence). CDR3 region: CASSFQTAFYGYTF. The CDR3 DNA is TGTGCCAGCAGCTTTCAAACAGCCTTCTATGGCTACACCTTC.